This T cell receptor (beta chain) was sequenced for a study of T cell repertoires in cytomegalovirus infection. About the research overall: The public TCR beta signatures pointed to both CMV infection and matching HLA type.

This clonotype has at least ten counts. Its antigen is still unknown. V was pared by 6 bases and J by 2 bases, with 15 bases between. The germline gives CDR1 SGHTA, CDR2 FQGNSA. The CDR3 consists of 15 residues. The study, taken as a whole, reports: HLA-C-restricted CMV clonotypes gave the most frequent clonotype in two of eight donors.

TCRdb called the reads again in MiXCR, with one record for every CDR3 protein. This table has 300,000 or so distinct CDR3 sequences, around a quarter appearing once. The source is a human donor in good health (CMV status not recorded). Some clones in this sample may be carry-over from other donors' samples. This chain connects TRBV7-2 to TRBJ2-3; D perhaps matches TRBD2 (5 bases). This material consisted of cultured PBMCs, taken from culture after CMV antigen stimulation. CDR3 sequence (DNA): TGTGCCAGCAGTTTGACTACACTCATCACAGATACGCAGTATTTT. Its protein product is CASSLTTLITDTQYF. Full variable domain (rest looked up from reference TRBV7-2 and TRBJ2-3): GAGVSQSPSNKVTEKGKDVELRCDPISGHTALYWYRQSLGQGLEFLIYFQGNSAPDKSGLPSDRFSAERTGGSVSTLTIQRTQQEDSAVYLCASSLTTLITDTQYFGPGTRLTVL.